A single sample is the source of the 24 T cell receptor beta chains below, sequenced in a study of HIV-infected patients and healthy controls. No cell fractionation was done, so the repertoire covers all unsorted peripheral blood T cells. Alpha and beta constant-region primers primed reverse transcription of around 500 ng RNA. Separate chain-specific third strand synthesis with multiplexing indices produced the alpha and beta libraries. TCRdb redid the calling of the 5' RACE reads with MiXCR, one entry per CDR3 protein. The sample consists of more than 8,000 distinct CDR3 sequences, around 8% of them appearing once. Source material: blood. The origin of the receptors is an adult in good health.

For the CDR3, the DNA is TGTGCCAGCAGTGGGACAGCTAACTATGGCTACACCTTC. This codes for CASSGTANYGYTF. The rearrangement joins TRBV12-3 or TRBV12-4 to TRBJ1-2, with 7 positions matching TRBD1. With V trimmed by 5 bases and J by 0 bases, 0 bases remained unmatched. This CDR3 has 13 residues.

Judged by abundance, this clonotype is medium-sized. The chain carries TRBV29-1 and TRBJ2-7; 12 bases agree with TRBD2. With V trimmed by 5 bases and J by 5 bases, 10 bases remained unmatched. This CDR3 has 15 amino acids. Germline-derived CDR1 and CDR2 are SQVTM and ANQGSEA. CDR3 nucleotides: TGCAGCGTTCCGATGCCGACTAGCGGGGGCCACGAGCAGTACTTC. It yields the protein CSVPMPTSGGHEQYF.

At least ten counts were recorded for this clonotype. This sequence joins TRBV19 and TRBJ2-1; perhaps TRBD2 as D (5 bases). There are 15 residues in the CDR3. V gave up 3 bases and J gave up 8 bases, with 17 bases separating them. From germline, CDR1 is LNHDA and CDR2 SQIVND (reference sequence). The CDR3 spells CASSIEGRPIDEQFF. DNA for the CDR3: TGTGCCAGTAGTATTGAGGGCAGGCCCATCGATGAGCAGTTCTTC.

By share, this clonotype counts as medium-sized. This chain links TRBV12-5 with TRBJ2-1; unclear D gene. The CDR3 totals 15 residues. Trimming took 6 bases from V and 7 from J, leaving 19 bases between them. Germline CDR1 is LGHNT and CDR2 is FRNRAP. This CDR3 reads CASGPPAPAFNEQFF. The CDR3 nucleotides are TGTGCTAGTGGCCCCCCCGCCCCAGCCTTTAATGAGCAGTTCTTC.

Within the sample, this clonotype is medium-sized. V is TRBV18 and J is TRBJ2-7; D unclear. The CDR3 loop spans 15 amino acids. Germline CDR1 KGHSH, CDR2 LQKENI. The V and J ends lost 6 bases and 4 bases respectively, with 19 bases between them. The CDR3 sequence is CASSSRNRFEYEQYF. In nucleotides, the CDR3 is TGTGCCAGCTCTTCCCGTAATAGATTTGAGTACGAGCAGTACTTC.

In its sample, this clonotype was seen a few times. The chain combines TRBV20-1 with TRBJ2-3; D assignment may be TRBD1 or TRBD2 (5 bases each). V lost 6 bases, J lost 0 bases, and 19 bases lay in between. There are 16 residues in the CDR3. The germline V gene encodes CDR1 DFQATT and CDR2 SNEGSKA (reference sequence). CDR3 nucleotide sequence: TGCAGTGCGCACACCCCCCGGGACCGTAGCACAGATACGCAGTATTTT. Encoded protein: CSAHTPRDRSTDTQYF.

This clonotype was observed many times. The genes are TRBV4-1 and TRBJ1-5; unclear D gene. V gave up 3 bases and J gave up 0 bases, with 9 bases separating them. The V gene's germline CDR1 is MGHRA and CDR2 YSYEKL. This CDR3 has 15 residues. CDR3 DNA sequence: TGCGCCAGCAGCCAGGTCCTTCATAGCAATCAGCCCCAGCATTTT. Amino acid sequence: CASSQVLHSNQPQHF.

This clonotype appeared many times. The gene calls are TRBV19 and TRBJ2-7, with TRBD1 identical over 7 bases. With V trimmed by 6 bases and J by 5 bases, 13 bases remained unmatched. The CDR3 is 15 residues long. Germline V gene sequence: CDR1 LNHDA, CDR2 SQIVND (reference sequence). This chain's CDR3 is CASSKIQDRNHEQYF. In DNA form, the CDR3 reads TGTGCCAGTAGCAAGATACAGGACAGGAACCACGAGCAGTACTTC.

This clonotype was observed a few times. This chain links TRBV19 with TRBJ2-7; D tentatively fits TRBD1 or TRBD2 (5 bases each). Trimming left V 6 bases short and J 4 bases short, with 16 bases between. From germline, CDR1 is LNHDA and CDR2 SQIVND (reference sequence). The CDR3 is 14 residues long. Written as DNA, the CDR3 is TGTGCCAGTAGAGGGACCGAAGGGAGATACGAGCAGTACTTC. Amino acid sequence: CASRGTEGRYEQYF.

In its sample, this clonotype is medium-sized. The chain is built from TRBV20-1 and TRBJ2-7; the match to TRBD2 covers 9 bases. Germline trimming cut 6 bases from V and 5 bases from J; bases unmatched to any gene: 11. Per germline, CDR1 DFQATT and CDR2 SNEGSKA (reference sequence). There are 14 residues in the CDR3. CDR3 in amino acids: CSASGASGANEQYF. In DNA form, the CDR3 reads TGCAGTGCCTCTGGGGCTAGCGGGGCGAACGAGCAGTACTTC.

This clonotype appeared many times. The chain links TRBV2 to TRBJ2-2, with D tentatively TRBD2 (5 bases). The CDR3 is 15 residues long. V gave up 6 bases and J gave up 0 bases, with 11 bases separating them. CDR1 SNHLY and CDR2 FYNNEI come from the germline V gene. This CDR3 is CASRRGNPNTGELFF. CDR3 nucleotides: TGTGCCAGCAGACGAGGGAATCCGAACACCGGGGAGCTGTTTTTT.

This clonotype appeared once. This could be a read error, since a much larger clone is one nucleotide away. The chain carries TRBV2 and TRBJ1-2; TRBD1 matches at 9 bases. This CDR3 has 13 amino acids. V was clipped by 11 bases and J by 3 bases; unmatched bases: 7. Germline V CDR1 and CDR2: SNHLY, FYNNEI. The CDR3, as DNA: TGTGCCGGCATGAGACAGGGGGACTATGGCTACACCTTC. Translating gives CAGMRQGDYGYTF.

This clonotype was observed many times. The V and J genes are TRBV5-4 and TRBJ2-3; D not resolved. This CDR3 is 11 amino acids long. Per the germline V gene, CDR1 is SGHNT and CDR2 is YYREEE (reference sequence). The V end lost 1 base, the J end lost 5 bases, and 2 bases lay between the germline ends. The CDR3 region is CASSLLDTQYF. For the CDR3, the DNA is TGTGCCAGCAGCTTGTTAGATACGCAGTATTTT.

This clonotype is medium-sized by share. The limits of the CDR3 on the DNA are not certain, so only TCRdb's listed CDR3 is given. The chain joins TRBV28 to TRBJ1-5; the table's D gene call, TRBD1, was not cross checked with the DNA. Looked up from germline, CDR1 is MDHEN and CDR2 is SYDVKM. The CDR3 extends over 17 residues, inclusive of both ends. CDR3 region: CASSDFRGQYSNQPQHF.

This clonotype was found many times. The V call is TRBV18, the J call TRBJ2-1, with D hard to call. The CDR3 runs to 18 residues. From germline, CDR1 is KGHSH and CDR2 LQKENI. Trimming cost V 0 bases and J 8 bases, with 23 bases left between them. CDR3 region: CASSPPMTPSRISDEQFF. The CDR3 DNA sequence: TGTGCCAGCTCACCACCGATGACACCCTCGCGAATAAGCGATGAGCAGTTCTTC.

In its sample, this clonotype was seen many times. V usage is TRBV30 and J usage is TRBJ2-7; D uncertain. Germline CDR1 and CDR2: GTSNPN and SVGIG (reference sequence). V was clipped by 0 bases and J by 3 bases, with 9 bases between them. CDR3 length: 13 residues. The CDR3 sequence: CAWSVVRFYEQYF. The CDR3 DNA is TGTGCCTGGAGTGTAGTCCGTTTCTACGAGCAGTACTTC.

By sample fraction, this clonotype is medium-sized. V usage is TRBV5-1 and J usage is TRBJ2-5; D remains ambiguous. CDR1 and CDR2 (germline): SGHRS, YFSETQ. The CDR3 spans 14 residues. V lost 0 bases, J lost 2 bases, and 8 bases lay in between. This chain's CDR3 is CASSLDPGQETQYF. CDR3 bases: TGCGCCAGCAGCTTGGATCCCGGACAAGAGACCCAGTACTTC. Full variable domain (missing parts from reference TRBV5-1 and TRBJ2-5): KAGVTQTPRYLIKTRGQQVTLSCSPISGHRSVSWYQQTPGQGLQFLFEYFSETQRNKGNFPGRFSGRQFSNSRSEMNVSTLELGDSALYLCASSLDPGQETQYFGPGTRLLVL.

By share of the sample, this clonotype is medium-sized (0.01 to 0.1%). This CDR3 reads CASSWLAGTDTQYF. As DNA, the CDR3 is TGTGCCAGCAGTTGGCTAGCGGGCACAGATACGCAGTATTTT. J is TRBJ2-3 and V is TRBV12-3 or TRBV12-4, with 7 bases matching TRBD2. CDR3 length: 14 residues. The V gene end was trimmed by 4 bases and the J gene end by 1 base; junction bases not matched to a gene: 2.

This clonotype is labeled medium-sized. The CDR3 here is CASSPSGRGYNEQFF. CDR3 sequence (DNA): TGTGCCAGCAGTCCAAGCGGGAGGGGCTACAATGAGCAGTTCTTC. This chain connects TRBV2 to TRBJ2-1; 10 nucleotides align to TRBD2. Germline assignment: CDR1 SNHLY and CDR2 FYNNEI. With 5 bases clipped from V and 3 bases from J, the junction kept 4 bases outside the gene matches. This CDR3 spans 15 amino acids.

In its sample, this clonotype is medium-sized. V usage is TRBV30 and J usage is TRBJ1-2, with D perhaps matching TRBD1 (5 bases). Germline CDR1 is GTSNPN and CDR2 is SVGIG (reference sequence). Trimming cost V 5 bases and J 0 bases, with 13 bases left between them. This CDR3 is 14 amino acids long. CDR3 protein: CAWLGRRTNYGYTF. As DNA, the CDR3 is TGTGCCTGGCTGGGGCGGCGAACTAACTATGGCTACACCTTC.

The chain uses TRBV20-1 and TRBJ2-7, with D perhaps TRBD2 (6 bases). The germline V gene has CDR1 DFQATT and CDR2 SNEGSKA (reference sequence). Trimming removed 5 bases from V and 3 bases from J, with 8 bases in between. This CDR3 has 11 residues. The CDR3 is CSAGGSYEQYF. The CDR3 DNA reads TGCAGTGCTGGGGGGAGCTACGAGCAGTACTTC.

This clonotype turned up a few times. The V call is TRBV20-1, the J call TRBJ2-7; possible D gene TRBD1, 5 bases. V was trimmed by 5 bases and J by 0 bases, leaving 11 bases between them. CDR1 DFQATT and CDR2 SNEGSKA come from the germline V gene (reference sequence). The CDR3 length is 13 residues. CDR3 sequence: CSAERTSSYEQYF. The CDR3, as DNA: TGCAGTGCTGAAAGGACAAGCTCCTACGAGCAGTACTTC.

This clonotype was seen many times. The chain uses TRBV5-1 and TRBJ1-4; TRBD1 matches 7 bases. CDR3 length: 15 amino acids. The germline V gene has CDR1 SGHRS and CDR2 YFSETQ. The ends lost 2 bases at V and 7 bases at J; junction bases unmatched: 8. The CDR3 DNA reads TGCGCCAGCAGCTTATTACAGGGGAACGGTGAAAAACTGTTTTTT. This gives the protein CASSLLQGNGEKLFF. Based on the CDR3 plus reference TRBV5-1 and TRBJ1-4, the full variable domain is KAGVTQTPRYLIKTRGQQVTLSCSPISGHRSVSWYQQTPGQGLQFLFEYFSETQRNKGNFPGRFSGRQFSNSRSEMNVSTLELGDSALYLCASSLLQGNGEKLFFGSGTQLSVL.

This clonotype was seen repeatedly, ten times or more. The CDR3 sequence is CASSYGGESYNEQFF. The CDR3, as DNA: TGTGCCAGCAGTTACGGAGGGGAGTCCTACAATGAGCAGTTCTTC. This rearrangement joins TRBV6-5 to TRBJ2-1, with D possibly TRBD2 on 6 matching bases. This CDR3 has 15 residues. CDR1 and CDR2 (germline): MNHEY, SVGAGI. Between the trimmed V and J ends, which lost 2 bases and 1 base, there was a span of 9 bases.